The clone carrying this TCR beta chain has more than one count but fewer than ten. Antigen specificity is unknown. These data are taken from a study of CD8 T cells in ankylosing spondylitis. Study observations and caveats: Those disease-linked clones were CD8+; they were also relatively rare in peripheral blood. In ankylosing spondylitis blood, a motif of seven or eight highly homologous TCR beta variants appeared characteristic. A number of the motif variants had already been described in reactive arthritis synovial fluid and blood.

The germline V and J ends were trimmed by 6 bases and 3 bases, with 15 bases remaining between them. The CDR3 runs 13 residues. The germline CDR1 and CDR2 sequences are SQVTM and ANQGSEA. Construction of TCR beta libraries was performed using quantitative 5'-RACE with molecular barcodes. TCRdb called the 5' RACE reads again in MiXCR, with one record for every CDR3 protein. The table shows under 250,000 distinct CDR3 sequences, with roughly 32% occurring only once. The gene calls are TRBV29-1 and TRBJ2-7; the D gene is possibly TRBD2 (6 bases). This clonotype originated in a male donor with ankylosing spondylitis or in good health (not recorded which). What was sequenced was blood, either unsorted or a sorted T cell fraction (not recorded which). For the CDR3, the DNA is TGCAGCGTAACCGGGGGACGGAGCTACGAGCAGTACTTC. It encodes CSVTGGRSYEQYF.